This T cell receptor beta chain was observed in a study of blood T cell repertoires in COVID-19. The method was immunoSEQ multiplex PCR; TCRdb's version includes in-frame clones alone and lacks a portion of them. The top ten clones hold around 4.5% of a sample with roughly 150,000 clones, approximately 90% of them seen once. The CDR3 has 15 amino acids. V dropped 3 bases and J dropped 8; count of bases not matched to a gene: 10. In germline, CDR1 is KGHDR, CDR2 SFDVKD. Sequenced input: PBMCs or T cells enriched from blood (not recorded which). This TCR was recovered from a man over 45 who had recovered from COVID-19. The chain employs TRBV24-1 and TRBJ2-3; 7 nucleotides agree with TRBD1. The CDR3 sequence: CATSDRQGGYRTQYF. The CDR3 nucleotides read TGTGCCACCAGTGATAGACAGGGTGGTTACCGTACGCAGTATTTT.